Listed here are 10 T cell receptor beta chains from one sample, sequenced in a study of T cell changes during pregnancy in multiple sclerosis. Data came from immunoSEQ multiplex PCR; TCRdb stores just in-frame clones and leaves some out. The sample consists of over 50,000 clones, 70% to 90% of them appearing once. The sequences come from peripheral blood, collected in the first trimester of pregnancy. The receptors originated from a female donor in good health, enrolled as a control in a pregnancy study.

The chain joins TRBV18 to TRBJ1-4; D may be TRBD1 (5 bases). V shed 0 bases and J shed 7 bases, with 15 bases lying between them. The CDR3 consists of 16 residues. Germline CDR1 reads KGHSH; CDR2 reads LQKENI. The chain's CDR3 is CASSPPERGIGEKLFF. The CDR3 region has the DNA TGTGCCAGCTCACCACCGGAAAGGGGCATCGGTGAAAAACTGTTTTTT. The full variable domain, rest sourced from reference TRBV18 and TRBJ1-4, is NAGVMQNPRHLVRRRGQEARLRCSPMKGHSHVYWYRQLPEEGLKFMVYLQKENIIDESGMPKERFSAEFPKEGPSILRIQQVVRGDSAAYFCASSPPERGIGEKLFFGSGTQLSVL.

V is TRBV9 and J is TRBJ2-7; D ambiguous. The V end was cut by 0 bases, the J end by 4 bases, with 11 bases between. The germline gives CDR1 SGDLS, CDR2 YYNGEE. This CDR3 has 14 residues. CDR3 loop: CASSVDSTYYEQYF. As DNA, the CDR3 is TGTGCCAGCAGCGTAGATAGCACATATTACGAGCAGTACTTC.

CDR3 sequence reads: CASSLDNPYEQYF. The CDR3 DNA reads TGCGCCAGCAGCTTGGACAACCCCTACGAGCAGTACTTC. This chain uses TRBV5-1 with TRBJ2-7, with unresolved D. The CDR3 spans 13 residues. The V end lost 0 bases, the J end lost 2 bases, and 6 bases lay between the germline ends. CDR1 and CDR2 (germline): SGHRS, YFSETQ.

V usage is TRBV4-2 and J usage is TRBJ1-6; D possibly corresponds to TRBD1 (5 bases). This CDR3 contains 13 residues. V was shortened by 1 base and J by 15 bases, with 13 bases between the two germline ends. CDR1 is LGHNA, CDR2 YNFKEQ, per germline. The chain's CDR3 is CASSQGFAGLLHF. CDR3 DNA: TGTGCCAGCAGCCAAGGGTTCGCGGGACTCCTCCACTTT.

The chain has TRBV7-9 and TRBJ2-1; 8 bases are shared with TRBD1. The CDR3 covers 16 residues. The V segment lost 1 base and the J segment 7 bases; nucleotides outside the gene matches: 9. Germline assignment: CDR1 SEHNR and CDR2 FQNEAQ (reference sequence). DNA of the CDR3: TGTGCCAGCAGCTTAGGCGGACAGGGATCGAGGAATGAGCAGTTCTTC. Protein sequence: CASSLGGQGSRNEQFF.

The rearrangement uses TRBV11-1 and TRBJ2-1, with TRBD1 matching over 10 bases. This CDR3 contains 14 residues. V gave up 6 bases and J gave up 5 bases; unmatched junction bases: 4. Germline-derived CDR1 and CDR2 are SGHAT and FQDESV (reference sequence). The CDR3 DNA reads as TGTGCCAGCAGTCAGACAGGGGGCAACAATGAGCAGTTCTTC. It yields the protein CASSQTGGNNEQFF.

V usage is TRBV27 and J usage is TRBJ2-1, with D tentatively TRBD2 (6 bases). Germline CDR1 and CDR2: MNHEY and SMNVEV (reference sequence). This CDR3 region has 15 residues. Between the trimmed V and J ends, which lost 8 bases and 0 bases, there was a span of 14 bases. CDR3 in amino acids: CASSTSGSSYNEQFF. CDR3 DNA: TGTGCCAGCTCGACTAGTGGGAGCTCCTACAATGAGCAGTTCTTC.

V gene TRBV5-8 combines with J gene TRBJ1-6; tentatively, D is TRBD1 (6 bases). With 4 bases removed from V and 5 bases from J, the gap between germline ends came to 16 bases. Germline-derived CDR1 and CDR2 are SGHTS and YDEGEE. CDR3 length: 16 residues. The CDR3 DNA sequence: TGTGCCAGCAGCCTAAAAACAGGGTTTAATAATTCACCCCTCCACTTT. Protein: CASSLKTGFNNSPLHF.

V is TRBV10-3 and J is TRBJ1-1, with no clear D. Trimming removed 4 bases at V and 2 bases at J, with 8 bases between. Germline lookup yields CDR1 ENHRY and CDR2 SYGVKD. The CDR3 is 13 residues long. The CDR3 DNA follows: TGTGCCATCAGTGGGGTAGCTAACACTGAAGCTTTCTTT. Protein product: CAISGVANTEAFF.

The chain has TRBV23-1 and TRBJ2-2, with D possibly being TRBD1 (6 bases). TRBV23-1 is labeled an ORF, and its function is uncertain. The CDR3 length is 19 residues. V shed 6 bases and J shed 1 base, with 24 bases lying between them. The CDR3: CASSHVPTRGSQNTGELFF. The DNA for the CDR3 is TGCGCCAGCAGCCATGTACCCACAAGGGGGAGTCAGAACACCGGGGAGCTGTTTTTT.